This record looks at one T cell receptor beta chain sequence and its context. The repertoire was sequenced with immunoSEQ multiplex PCR; TCRdb's copy has only in-frame clones and lacks some. The sample lists 310,000 or so clones, around 90% seen once, with around 5.9% in the top ten. V lost 3 bases and J 3 bases, leaving 11 bases between the germline ends. The CDR3 covers 14 residues. CDR1 and CDR2 (germline): SGHAT, FQNNGV. This entry belongs to a study of blood T cell repertoires in COVID-19. In the study overall: COVID-19 samples collected from the United States, Italy and Spain covered acute and convalescent phases.

The source is a woman in her twenties or thirties who had recovered from COVID-19. This chain links TRBV11-2 with TRBJ1-1; D gene uncertain. The sample consisted of PBMCs or T cells enriched from blood (not recorded which). The DNA of the CDR3 is TGTGCCAGCAGCTTTGATCGGAGGGACACTGAAGCTTTCTTT. It specifies CASSFDRRDTEAFF.